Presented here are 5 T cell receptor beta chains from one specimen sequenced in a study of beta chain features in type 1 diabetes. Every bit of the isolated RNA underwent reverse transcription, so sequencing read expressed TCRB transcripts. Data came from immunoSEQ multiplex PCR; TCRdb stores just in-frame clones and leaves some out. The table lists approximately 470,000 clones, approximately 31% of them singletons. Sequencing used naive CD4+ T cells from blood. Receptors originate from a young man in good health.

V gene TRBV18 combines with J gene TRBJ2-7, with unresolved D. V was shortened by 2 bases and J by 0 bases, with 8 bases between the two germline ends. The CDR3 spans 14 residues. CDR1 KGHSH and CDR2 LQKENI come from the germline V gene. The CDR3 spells CASSPTRDSYEQYF. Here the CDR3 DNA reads TGTGCCAGCTCACCAACAAGGGACTCCTACGAGCAGTACTTC.

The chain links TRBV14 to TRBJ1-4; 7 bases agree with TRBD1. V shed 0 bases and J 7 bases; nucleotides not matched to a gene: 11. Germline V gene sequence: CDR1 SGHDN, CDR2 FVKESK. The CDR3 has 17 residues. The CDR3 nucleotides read TGTGCCAGCAGCCAAGAACGTGACAGGGCATCGGGTGAAAAACTGTTTTTT. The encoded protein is CASSQERDRASGEKLFF.

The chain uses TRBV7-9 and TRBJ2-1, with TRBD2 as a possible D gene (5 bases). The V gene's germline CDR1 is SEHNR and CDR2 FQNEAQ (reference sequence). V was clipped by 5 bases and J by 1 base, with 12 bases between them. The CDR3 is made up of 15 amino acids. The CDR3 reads CASSPKAVSYNEQFF. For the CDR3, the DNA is TGTGCCAGCAGCCCAAAAGCGGTTTCCTACAATGAGCAGTTCTTC.

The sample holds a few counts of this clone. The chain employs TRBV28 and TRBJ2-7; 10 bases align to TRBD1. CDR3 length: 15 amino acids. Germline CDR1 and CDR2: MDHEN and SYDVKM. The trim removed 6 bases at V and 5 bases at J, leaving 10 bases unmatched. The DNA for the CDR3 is TGTGCCAGCAGCAGCATGGGGACAGGGGTCAACGAGCAGTACTTC. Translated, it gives CASSSMGTGVNEQYF.

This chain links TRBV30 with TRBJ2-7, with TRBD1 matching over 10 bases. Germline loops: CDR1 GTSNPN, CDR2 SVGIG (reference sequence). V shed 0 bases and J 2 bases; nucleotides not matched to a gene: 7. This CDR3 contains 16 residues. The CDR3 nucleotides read TGTGCCTGGAGTGTATTTTCGGGGACAGGGGCCTACGAGCAGTACTTC. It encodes CAWSVFSGTGAYEQYF.